Shown below are 22 T cell receptor beta chains from a single sample sequenced in a study of T cell responses to AZD1222 COVID-19 vaccine. Sequencing used immunoSEQ multiplex PCR; TCRdb keeps in-frame clones, though not all of them. The table has fewer than 85,000 clones, about 92% seen once. Specimen: peripheral blood, collected on day 0 of MenACWY control vaccination. All receptors derive from an adult in good health.

This rearrangement joins TRBV18 to TRBJ1-3, with a weak D call TRBD1 (6 bases). The V end was cut by 0 bases, the J end by 0 bases, with 15 bases between. CDR3 size: 18 residues. Germline V CDR1 and CDR2: KGHSH, LQKENI. As DNA, the CDR3 is TGTGCCAGCTCACCACCCAACCGGGGGGCTTACTCTGGAAACACCATATATTTT. Translated, it gives CASSPPNRGAYSGNTIYF.

The CDR3 protein is CATRQWGSYGYTF. CDR3 DNA sequence: TGTGCCACCAGACAGTGGGGGTCCTATGGCTACACCTTC. The chain has TRBV12-3 or TRBV12-4 and TRBJ1-2; tentatively, D is TRBD1 (5 bases). Trimming took off 10 bases at V and 4 bases at J, with 16 bases between the two ends. The CDR3 totals 13 residues.

The CDR3 region has the DNA TGTGCCAGCAGCTTAGCTCTGGGACCTACGGGAAATGAGCAGTTCTTC. Protein product: CASSLALGPTGNEQFF. The chain has TRBV7-3 and TRBJ2-1, with D perhaps TRBD1 or TRBD2 (5 bases each). V was cut by 2 bases and J by 7 bases, with 18 bases left in between. CDR1 SGHTA and CDR2 FQGTGA come from the germline V gene. The CDR3 loop spans 16 amino acids.

This chain joins TRBV11-2 and TRBJ1-4; D possibly corresponds to TRBD1 (6 bases). Trimming took off 7 bases at V and 5 bases at J, with 17 bases between the two ends. The CDR3 runs to 15 residues. Germline CDR1 and CDR2: SGHAT and FQNNGV. DNA for the CDR3: TGTGCCAGCACCCTGGGGGGGGCCAGGAATGAAAAACTGTTTTTT. Translating gives CASTLGGARNEKLFF. Full variable domain (outside the CDR3, taken from reference TRBV11-2 and TRBJ1-4): EAGVAQSPRYKIIEKRQSVAFWCNPISGHATLYWYQQILGQGPKLLIQFQNNGVVDDSQLPKDRFSAERLKGVDSTLKIQPAKLEDSAVYLCASTLGGARNEKLFFGSGTQLSVL.

This chain joins TRBV2 and TRBJ1-2, with D hard to call. The CDR3 spans 14 residues. From germline, CDR1 is SNHLY and CDR2 FYNNEI. V was pared by 7 bases and J by 11 bases, with 23 bases between. CDR3: CASNIDFSRFDYTF. CDR3 DNA sequence: TGTGCCAGCAACATCGACTTCTCGAGGTTCGATTACACCTTC.

The chain carries TRBV15 and TRBJ2-3, with 8 bases identical to TRBD1. CDR1 and CDR2 (germline): LNHNV, YYDKDF (reference sequence). The J segment lost 6 bases and the V segment lost 1 base, leaving 6 bases of the junction unmatched. The CDR3 contains 15 residues. Written as DNA, the CDR3 is TGTGCCACCAGCAGAGGACAGGGGAGAACGGATACGCAGTATTTT. It translates to CATSRGQGRTDTQYF.

The gene calls are TRBV7-9 and TRBJ2-6; 7 nucleotides match TRBD2. The germline gives CDR1 SEHNR, CDR2 FQNEAQ (reference sequence). V shed 5 bases and J 0 bases; nucleotides not matched to a gene: 4. This CDR3 has 16 residues. CDR3 DNA: TGTGCCAGCAGCCCTGGGGGGGTCTCTGGGGCCAACGTCCTGACTTTC. The encoded protein is CASSPGGVSGANVLTF.

V usage is TRBV2 and J usage is TRBJ1-4; D uncertain. This CDR3 spans 14 amino acids. Germline V CDR1 and CDR2: SNHLY, FYNNEI. Trimming removed 3 bases at V and 7 bases at J, with 12 bases between. The CDR3 sequence is CASSEAHAGEKLFF. Written as DNA, the CDR3 is TGTGCCAGCAGTGAGGCCCACGCGGGTGAAAAACTGTTTTTT.

A note on this clone: One end of the junction is discordant with germline, which a read error may explain. V and J are TRBV24-1 and TRBJ1-2; D perhaps matches TRBD1 (6 bases). Germline assignment: CDR1 KGHDR and CDR2 SFDVKD. The length of the CDR3 is 13 residues. The CDR3 loop is CAPVGPGAYCYTF. As DNA, the CDR3 is TGTGCCCCCGTCGGCCCAGGGGCCTATTGCTACACCTTC.

This clone was seen just once. The chain carries TRBV28 and TRBJ2-3; 9 bases are a match to TRBD2. This CDR3 spans 15 amino acids. Per germline, CDR1 MDHEN and CDR2 SYDVKM. J lost 5 bases, V lost 2 bases, and 5 bases had no gene match. The CDR3 sequence: CASSLGRREGDTQYF. CDR3 coding DNA: TGTGCCAGCAGTTTAGGTCGGCGGGAGGGAGATACGCAGTATTTT.

This sequence joins TRBV28 and TRBJ2-2; TRBD2 matches 9 bases. Germline V gene sequence: CDR1 MDHEN, CDR2 SYDVKM. V lost 5 bases and J lost 5; bases outside the gene matches: 3. The CDR3 spans 14 residues. The DNA of the CDR3 is TGTGCCAGCAGTACTAGCGGGTGGACCGGGGAGCTGTTTTTT. It is translated as CASSTSGWTGELFF.

This sequence joins TRBV18 and TRBJ1-4; maybe TRBD1 (5 bases). The CDR3 covers 16 residues. V was shortened by 0 bases and J by 6 bases, with 14 bases between the two germline ends. The V gene's germline CDR1 is KGHSH and CDR2 LQKENI. The CDR3 DNA sequence: TGTGCCAGCTCACCACCCTCCGACAGAGCCTATGAAAAACTGTTTTTT. Its protein is CASSPPSDRAYEKLFF.

The J gene is TRBJ2-7, the V gene TRBV28; perhaps TRBD2 as D (7 bases). The V gene lost 8 bases and the J gene lost 3 bases, with 20 bases spanning the gap. CDR1 is MDHEN and CDR2 is SYDVKM in the germline V gene. The CDR3 covers 15 residues. CDR3: CASGTAAGHDYEQYF. The CDR3 DNA follows: TGTGCCAGCGGGACTGCAGCGGGACACGACTACGAGCAGTACTTC.

The chain joins TRBV19 to TRBJ1-5; D is ambiguous. V was shortened by 7 bases and J by 6 bases, with 10 bases between the two germline ends. Germline V CDR1 and CDR2: LNHDA, SQIVND (reference sequence). The CDR3 is 12 amino acids. The CDR3 is CASNVAAQPQHF. The DNA of the CDR3 is TGTGCCAGTAACGTGGCGGCTCAGCCCCAGCATTTT.

This chain joins TRBV2 and TRBJ2-7; 10 nucleotides match TRBD2. The CDR3 covers 15 residues. Trimming cost V 6 bases and J 5 bases; bases outside gene matches: 10. CDR1 is SNHLY and CDR2 is FYNNEI in the germline V gene. This chain's CDR3 is CASSEREGLVNEQYF. Written as DNA, the CDR3 is TGTGCCAGCAGCGAGCGGGAGGGCCTTGTAAACGAGCAGTACTTC.

This chain connects TRBV20-1 to TRBJ2-3, with D uncertain. This CDR3 spans 12 amino acids. The V and J ends lost 3 bases and 0 bases respectively, with 4 bases between them. Germline assignment: CDR1 DFQATT and CDR2 SNEGSKA (reference sequence). As DNA, the CDR3 is TGCAGTGCTAGTGGCAGCACAGATACGCAGTATTTT. This translates into CSASGSTDTQYF.

J is TRBJ2-7 and V is TRBV6-5, with 8 bases matching TRBD1. V shed 11 bases, J shed 4 bases, and the junction held 7 bases outside the gene matches. CDR3 length: 12 residues. Germline V CDR1 and CDR2: MNHEY, SVGAGI. CDR3 nucleotides: TGTGCCCGCTGGGACAGGAGTTACGAGCAGTACTTC. Translating it yields CARWDRSYEQYF.

In its sample, this clone was seen once. V gene TRBV19 combines with J gene TRBJ1-1; no reliable D call. The CDR3 is made up of 13 amino acids. Germline CDR1 and CDR2: LNHDA and SQIVND (reference sequence). With 9 bases removed from V and 0 bases from J, the gap between germline ends came to 11 bases. The CDR3 spells CASQSRLNTEAFF. The CDR3, as DNA: TGTGCCAGCCAATCAAGGTTGAACACTGAAGCTTTCTTT.

This rearrangement joins TRBV12-3 or TRBV12-4 to TRBJ1-1; D remains ambiguous. The CDR3 sequence is 13 residues long. The ends were cut back, 3 bases at V and 3 bases at J, with 8 bases in the middle. The CDR3 nucleotides read TGTGCCAGCAGTTTCAGCGGGGACACTGAAGCTTTCTTT. It yields the protein CASSFSGDTEAFF.

The J gene is TRBJ2-3, the V gene TRBV5-8; a weak D match, TRBD2 (5 bases). The CDR3 has 14 residues. V was pared by 6 bases and J by 5 bases, with 16 bases between. The germline CDR1 and CDR2 sequences are SGHTS and YDEGEE. CDR3 protein: CASNPPSGIDTQYF. The CDR3 DNA reads as TGTGCCAGCAACCCTCCAAGCGGCATAGATACGCAGTATTTT.

This clone was observed once. The rearrangement uses TRBV19 and TRBJ2-7; D tentatively fits TRBD1 or TRBD2 (5 bases each). V lost 4 bases, J lost 5 bases, and 24 bases lay in between. Germline CDR1 is LNHDA and CDR2 is SQIVND (reference sequence). The CDR3 consists of 17 residues. The DNA for the CDR3 is TGTGCCAGTAGTACCCGCCCGGGACGGGTCGATCTCCACGAGCAGTACTTC. This gives the protein CASSTRPGRVDLHEQYF. The whole variable domain, filled in from reference TRBV19 and TRBJ2-7, reads DGGITQSPKYLFRKEGQNVTLSCEQNLNHDAMYWYRQDPGQGLRLIYYSQIVNDFQKGDIAEGYSVSREKKESFPLTVTSAQKNPTAFYLCASSTRPGRVDLHEQYFGPGTRLTVT.

This CDR3 is CATSIGINTDTQYF. CDR3 coding DNA: TGTGCCACCAGTATCGGGATCAACACAGATACGCAGTATTTT. The genes are TRBV7-9 and TRBJ2-3; D possibly corresponds to TRBD2 (5 bases). CDR3 length equals 14 residues. The germline V gene has CDR1 SEHNR and CDR2 FQNEAQ (reference sequence). V dropped 10 bases and J dropped 2 bases, with 16 bases sitting between them.